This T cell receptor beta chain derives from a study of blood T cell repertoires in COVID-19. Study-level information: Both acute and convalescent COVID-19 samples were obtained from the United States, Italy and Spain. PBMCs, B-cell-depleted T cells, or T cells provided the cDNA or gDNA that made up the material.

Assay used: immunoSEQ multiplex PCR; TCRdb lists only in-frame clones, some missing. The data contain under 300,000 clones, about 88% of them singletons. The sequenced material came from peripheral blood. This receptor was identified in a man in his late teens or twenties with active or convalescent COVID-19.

Here the CDR3 DNA reads TGTGCCAGCAGCCTCGGTGGCGAGCAGTACTTC. Amino acid sequence: CASSLGGEQYF. The J gene is TRBJ2-7, the V gene TRBV6-5; D gene uncertain. The CDR3 extends over 11 amino acids. V was cut by 6 bases and J by 6 bases, with 9 bases left in between. From germline, CDR1 is MNHEY and CDR2 SVGAGI.